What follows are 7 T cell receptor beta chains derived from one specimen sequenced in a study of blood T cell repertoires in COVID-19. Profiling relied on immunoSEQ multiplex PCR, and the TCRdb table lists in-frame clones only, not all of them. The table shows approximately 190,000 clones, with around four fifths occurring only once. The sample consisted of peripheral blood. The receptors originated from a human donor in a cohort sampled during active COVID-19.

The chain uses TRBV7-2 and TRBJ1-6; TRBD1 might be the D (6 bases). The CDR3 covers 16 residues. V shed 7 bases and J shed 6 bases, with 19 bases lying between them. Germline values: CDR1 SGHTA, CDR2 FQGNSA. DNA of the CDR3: TGTGCCAGCACCCCCCGGGGGGGCTGGGGTAATTCACCCCTCCACTTT. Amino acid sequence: CASTPRGGWGNSPLHF. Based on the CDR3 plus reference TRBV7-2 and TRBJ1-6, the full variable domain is GAGVSQSPSNKVTEKGKDVELRCDPISGHTALYWYRQSLGQGLEFLIYFQGNSAPDKSGLPSDRFSAERTGGSVSTLTIQRTQQEDSAVYLCASTPRGGWGNSPLHFGNGTRLTVT.

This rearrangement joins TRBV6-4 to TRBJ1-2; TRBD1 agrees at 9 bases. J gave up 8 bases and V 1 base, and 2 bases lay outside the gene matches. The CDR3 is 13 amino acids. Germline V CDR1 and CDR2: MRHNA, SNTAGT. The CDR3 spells CASSDWTGAGYTF. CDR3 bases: TGTGCCAGCAGTGACTGGACAGGGGCGGGCTACACCTTC.

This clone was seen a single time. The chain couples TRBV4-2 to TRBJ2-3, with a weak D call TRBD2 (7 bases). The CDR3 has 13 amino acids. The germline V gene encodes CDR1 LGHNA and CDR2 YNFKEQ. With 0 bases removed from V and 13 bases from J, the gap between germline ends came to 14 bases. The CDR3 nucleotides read TGTGCCAGCAGCCAAGATGATGGGGGGGCGGAGTATTTT. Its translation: CASSQDDGGAEYF.

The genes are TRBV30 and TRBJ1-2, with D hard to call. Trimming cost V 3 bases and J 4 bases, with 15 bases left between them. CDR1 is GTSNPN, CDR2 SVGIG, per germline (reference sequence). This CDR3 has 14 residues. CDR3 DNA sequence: TGTGCCTGGAGCCCCCCTACCTATCCCTATGGCTACACCTTC. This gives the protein CAWSPPTYPYGYTF.

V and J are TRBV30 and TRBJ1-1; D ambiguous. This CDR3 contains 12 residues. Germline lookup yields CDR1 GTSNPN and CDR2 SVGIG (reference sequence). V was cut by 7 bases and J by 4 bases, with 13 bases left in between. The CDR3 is CAYQAIGTEAFF. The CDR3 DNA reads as TGTGCCTATCAGGCGATCGGCACTGAAGCTTTCTTT.

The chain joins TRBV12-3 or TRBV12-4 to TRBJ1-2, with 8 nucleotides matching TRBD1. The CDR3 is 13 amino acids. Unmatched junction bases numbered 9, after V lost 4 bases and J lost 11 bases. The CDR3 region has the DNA TGTGCCAGCAGTTCCTCAGGGGGCGTTATTTACACCTTC. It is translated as CASSSSGGVIYTF.

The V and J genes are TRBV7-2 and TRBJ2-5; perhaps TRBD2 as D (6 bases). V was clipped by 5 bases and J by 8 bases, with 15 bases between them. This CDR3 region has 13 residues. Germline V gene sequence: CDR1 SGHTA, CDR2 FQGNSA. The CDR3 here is CASSPGTLGTQYF. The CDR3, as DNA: TGTGCCAGCAGCCCGGGGACTCTAGGTACCCAGTACTTC.